What follows are 12 T cell receptor beta chains derived from one specimen sequenced in a study of cytomegalovirus exposure and HLA in healthy donors. With 60 Vbeta and 13 Jbeta primers, the PCR was carried out. Method: immunoSEQ multiplex PCR; TCRdb's copy keeps in-frame clones and lacks some. The sample holds about 110,000 clones, approximately 70% seen once. The sample comprised PBMCs. These receptors were taken from a man aged 35-49 years in good health and CMV-seropositive.

The V and J genes are TRBV11-3 and TRBJ1-1, with D tentatively TRBD1 (5 bases). Trimming stripped 1 base from V and 6 bases from J, with 9 bases between. The CDR3 runs to 13 residues. Per germline, CDR1 SGHNT and CDR2 YENEEA. The CDR3: CASSLVQGSEAFF. CDR3 DNA: TGTGCCAGCAGCTTAGTGCAGGGTTCTGAAGCTTTCTTT. The entire variable domain, with the rest obtained from reference TRBV11-3 and TRBJ1-1, is as follows: EAGVVQSPRYKIIEKKQPVAFWCNPISGHNTLYWYLQNLGQGPELLIRYENEEAVDDSQLPKDRFSAERLKGVDSTLKIQPAELGDSAVYLCASSLVQGSEAFFGQGTRLTVV.

The rearrangement links TRBV7-9 to TRBJ1-4; TRBD1 agrees at 7 bases. The germline CDR1 and CDR2 sequences are SEHNR and FQNEAQ (reference sequence). The CDR3 loop spans 16 amino acids. V dropped 6 bases and J dropped 0; count of bases not matched to a gene: 7. CDR3 bases: TGTGCCAGCAGTCCTGGACAGGCTGCAACTAATGAAAAACTGTTTTTT. Amino acid sequence: CASSPGQAATNEKLFF.

The J gene is TRBJ2-2, the V gene TRBV7-2, with 9 bases aligning to TRBD1. Per the germline V gene, CDR1 is SGHTA and CDR2 is FQGNSA. The CDR3 is made up of 16 amino acids. J was trimmed by 5 bases and V by 4 bases; bases with no gene match: 8. The CDR3 bases are TGTGCCAGCAGCTACGGGACAGGGACAGGGACCGGGGAGCTGTTTTTT. Protein sequence: CASSYGTGTGTGELFF. Drawing the rest from reference TRBV7-2 and TRBJ2-2, the complete variable domain is GAGVSQSPSNKVTEKGKDVELRCDPISGHTALYWYRQSLGQGLEFLIYFQGNSAPDKSGLPSDRFSAERTGGSVSTLTIQRTQQEDSAVYLCASSYGTGTGTGELFFGEGSRLTVL.

The chain is built from TRBV9 and TRBJ2-3, with 11 bases identical to TRBD2. Trimming removed 0 bases from V and 2 bases from J; junction bases left unmatched: 5. This CDR3 has 17 amino acids. Per the germline V gene, CDR1 is SGDLS and CDR2 is YYNGEE. CDR3 bases: TGTGCCAGCAGCGTAGATAGCGGGAGGGCCCCCACAGATACGCAGTATTTT. Translated: CASSVDSGRAPTDTQYF.

The genes are TRBV5-1 and TRBJ2-1, with TRBD2 matching over 10 bases. V trimming: 4 bases; J trimming: 7 bases; junction bases outside the gene matches: 8. The CDR3 is 15 amino acids. The germline CDR1 and CDR2 sequences are SGHRS and YFSETQ. The CDR3 sequence is CASSLLAGASNEQFF. CDR3 DNA: TGCGCCAGCAGCCTGCTAGCGGGAGCGAGTAATGAGCAGTTCTTC.

The chain couples TRBV4-1 to TRBJ2-7; 11 nucleotides line up with TRBD2. V lost 0 bases to trimming and J lost 2 bases; unmatched junction nucleotides: 0. This CDR3 has 15 residues. The V gene's germline CDR1 is MGHRA and CDR2 YSYEKL. In nucleotides, the CDR3 is TGCGCCAGCAGCCAAGATAGCGGGAGGGCCTACGAGCAGTACTTC. Translated: CASSQDSGRAYEQYF.

This clone was detected a few times. Other DNA sequences in this sample translate to the same CDR3. The chain has TRBV4-3 and TRBJ1-2; D perhaps matches TRBD1 (6 bases). The CDR3 sequence is 13 residues long. V was pared by 1 base and J by 7 bases, with 10 bases between. CDR1 LGHNA and CDR2 YSLEER come from the germline V gene. The chain's CDR3 is CASSQVQGSGYTF. The CDR3 DNA sequence: TGCGCCAGCAGCCAAGTGCAGGGGAGTGGCTACACCTTC.

The chain employs TRBV5-6 and TRBJ1-2; D perhaps matches TRBD1 (6 bases). The V gene lost 2 bases and the J gene lost 2 bases, with 16 bases spanning the gap. From germline, CDR1 is SGHDT and CDR2 YYEEEE. This CDR3 is 16 amino acids long. CDR3 amino acids: CASSFRSGQGNYGYTF. The DNA for the CDR3 is TGTGCCAGCAGCTTCAGAAGCGGCCAGGGGAACTATGGCTACACCTTC.

This rearrangement joins TRBV5-1 to TRBJ1-1; TRBD1 matches at 8 bases. Looked up from germline, CDR1 is SGHRS and CDR2 is YFSETQ. V trimming: 1 base; J trimming: 3 bases; junction bases outside the gene matches: 5. The length of the CDR3 is 15 residues. CDR3 in amino acids: CASSLYRGTDTEAFF. The DNA for the CDR3 is TGCGCCAGCAGCTTGTACAGGGGGACAGACACTGAAGCTTTCTTT.

V and J are TRBV2 and TRBJ2-2; possible D gene TRBD1, 6 bases. Trimming stripped 5 bases from V and 6 bases from J, with 13 bases between. Germline CDR1 reads SNHLY; CDR2 reads FYNNEI. The CDR3 runs to 14 residues. In DNA form, the CDR3 reads TGTGCCAGCAGTCCGAGTAGGACAGCCGGGGAGCTGTTTTTT. This sequence encodes CASSPSRTAGELFF.

The V call is TRBV28, the J call TRBJ2-2, with 7 bases matching TRBD2. Looked up from germline, CDR1 is MDHEN and CDR2 is SYDVKM. CDR3 length: 16 amino acids. V was clipped by 6 bases and J by 3 bases; unmatched bases: 10. CDR3 region: CASRNPGREDTGELFF. CDR3 bases: TGTGCCAGCAGGAACCCGGGGAGGGAGGACACCGGGGAGCTGTTTTTT.

The V call is TRBV4-1, the J call TRBJ2-2; D might be TRBD2 (5 bases). The CDR3 extends over 17 amino acids. Trimming pared 1 base from V and 5 bases from J, leaving 17 bases between. Germline CDR1 reads MGHRA; CDR2 reads YSYEKL. The CDR3 sequence is CASSQGLIGQQTGELFF. The CDR3, as DNA: TGCGCCAGCAGCCAAGGACTAATTGGGCAGCAGACCGGGGAGCTGTTTTTT.